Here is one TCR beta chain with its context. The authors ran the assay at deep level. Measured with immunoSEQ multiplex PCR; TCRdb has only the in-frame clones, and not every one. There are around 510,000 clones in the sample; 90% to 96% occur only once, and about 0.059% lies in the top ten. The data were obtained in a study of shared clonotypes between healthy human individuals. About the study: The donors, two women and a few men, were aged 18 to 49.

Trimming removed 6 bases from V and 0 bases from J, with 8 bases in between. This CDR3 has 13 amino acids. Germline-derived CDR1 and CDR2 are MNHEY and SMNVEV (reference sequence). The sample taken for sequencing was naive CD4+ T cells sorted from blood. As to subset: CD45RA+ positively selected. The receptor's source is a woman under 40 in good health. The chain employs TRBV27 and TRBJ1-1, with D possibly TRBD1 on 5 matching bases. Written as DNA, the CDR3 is TGTGCCAGCAGGGGGCAGTTGAACACTGAAGCTTTCTTT. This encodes CASRGQLNTEAFF.